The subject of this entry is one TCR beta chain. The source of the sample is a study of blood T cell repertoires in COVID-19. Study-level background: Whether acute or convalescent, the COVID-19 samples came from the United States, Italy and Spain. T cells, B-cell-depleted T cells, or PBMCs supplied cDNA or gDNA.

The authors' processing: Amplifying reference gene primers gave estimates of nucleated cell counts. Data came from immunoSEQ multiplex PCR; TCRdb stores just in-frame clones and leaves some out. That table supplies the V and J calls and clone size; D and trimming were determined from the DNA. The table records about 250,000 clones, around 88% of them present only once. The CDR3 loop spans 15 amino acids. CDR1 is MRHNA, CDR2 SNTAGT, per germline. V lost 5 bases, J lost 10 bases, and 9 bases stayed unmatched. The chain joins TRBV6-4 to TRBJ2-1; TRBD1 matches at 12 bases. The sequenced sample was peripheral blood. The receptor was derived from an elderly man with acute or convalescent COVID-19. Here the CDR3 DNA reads TGTGCCAGCAGTTCCGGGACAGGGGGCTTAGGGGAGCAGTTCTTC. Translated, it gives CASSSGTGGLGEQFF.